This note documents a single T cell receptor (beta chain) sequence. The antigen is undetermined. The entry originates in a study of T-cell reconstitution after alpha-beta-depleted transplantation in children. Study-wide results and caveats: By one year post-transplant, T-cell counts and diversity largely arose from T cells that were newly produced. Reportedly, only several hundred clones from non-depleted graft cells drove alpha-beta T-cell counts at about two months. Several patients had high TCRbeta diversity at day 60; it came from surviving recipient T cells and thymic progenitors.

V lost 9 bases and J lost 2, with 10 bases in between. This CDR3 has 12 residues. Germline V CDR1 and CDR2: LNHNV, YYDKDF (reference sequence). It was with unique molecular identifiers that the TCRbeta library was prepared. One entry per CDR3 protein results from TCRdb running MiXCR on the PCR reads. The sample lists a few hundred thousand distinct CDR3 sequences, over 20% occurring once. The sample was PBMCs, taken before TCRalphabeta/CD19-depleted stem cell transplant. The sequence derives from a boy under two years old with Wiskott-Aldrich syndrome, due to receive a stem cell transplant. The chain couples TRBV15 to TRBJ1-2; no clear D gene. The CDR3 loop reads CATHGMNYGYTF. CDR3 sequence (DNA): TGTGCCACACACGGGATGAACTATGGCTACACCTTC.